This T cell receptor beta chain is drawn from a study of blood T cell repertoires in COVID-19. Study-wide background: Collection of acute and convalescent COVID-19 samples took place in the United States, Italy and Spain. In each case, the material was cDNA or gDNA derived from T cells, B-cell-depleted T cells, or PBMCs.

Original methodology: From reference gene primer amplification, estimates of nucleated cell counts were derived. Sequencing used immunoSEQ multiplex PCR; TCRdb keeps in-frame clones, though not all of them. V, J and clone size are taken as reported in that table, and D and trimming were inferred from the DNA itself. The sample lists under 200,000 clones, approximately 92% seen once, with approximately 0.56% in the top ten. V shed 3 bases and J shed 4 bases, with 24 bases lying between them. Germline CDR1 and CDR2: WNHNN and SYGVQD (reference sequence). CDR3 length equals 18 residues. This clonotype was sampled from a man aged 50 to 60 with acute or convalescent COVID-19. The sample taken for sequencing was peripheral blood. The chain uses TRBV10-1 and TRBJ2-5, with D maybe TRBD1 (6 bases). The CDR3 spells CASSDRRGDAARGETQYF. The CDR3 DNA reads as TGCGCCAGCAGTGACCGAAGGGGCGACGCGGCCAGGGGAGAGACCCAGTACTTC.